This entry lists 15 T cell receptor beta chains sequenced from one sample in a study of T cells in Graves' hyperthyroidism and ophthalmopathy. RNA transcripts gave rise to amplified TCR beta CDR3 regions. In the first-round RT-PCR of the TCR CDR3, the HTBI primer set was used. TCRdb passed the multiplex PCR reads through MiXCR, listing each CDR3 protein once. The table shows about 640,000 distinct CDR3 sequences, with roughly 20% occurring only once. Material for sequencing was blood. The receptors were sampled from a man under 40 with Graves' ophthalmopathy.

This clonotype showed up just a few times. The J gene is TRBJ2-2, the V gene TRBV12-3 or TRBV12-4; TRBD1 might be the D (6 bases). The length of the CDR3 is 15 residues. The V and J ends lost 4 bases and 0 bases respectively, with 9 bases between them. This CDR3 reads CASSSGTTNTGELFF. The CDR3, as DNA: TGTGCCAGCAGTTCCGGGACAACGAACACCGGGGAGCTGTTTTTT.

This sequence joins TRBV27 and TRBJ2-1, with a weak D call TRBD2 (9 bases). V lost 2 bases, J lost 13 bases, and 18 bases lay in between. CDR1 MNHEY and CDR2 SMNVEV come from the germline V gene (reference sequence). The length of the CDR3 is 14 residues. The CDR3 loop reads CASSLDRGGTSQFF. CDR3 bases: TGTGCCAGCAGTTTAGACAGGGGTGGGACTAGCCAGTTCTTC.

This clonotype was detected ten times or more. The rearrangement uses TRBV11-2 and TRBJ2-7, with 9 bases aligning to TRBD2. The CDR3 loop spans 18 amino acids. The V segment lost 0 bases and the J segment 3 bases; nucleotides outside the gene matches: 12. Germline V gives CDR1 SGHAT, CDR2 FQNNGV. The CDR3 protein is CASSLDRPLAGRYYEQYF. CDR3 nucleotide sequence: TGTGCCAGCAGCTTAGATCGGCCCCTAGCGGGACGATACTACGAGCAGTACTTC.

This clonotype was counted between two and nine times. The gene calls are TRBV7-8 and TRBJ1-3, with 9 bases fitting TRBD1. The ends lost 2 bases at V and 2 bases at J; junction bases unmatched: 7. Germline lookup yields CDR1 SGHVS and CDR2 FQNEAQ. CDR3 length: 17 residues. This chain's CDR3 is CASSLWRTGDPGNTIYF. CDR3 sequence (DNA): TGTGCCAGCAGCTTATGGAGGACAGGGGACCCTGGAAACACCATATATTTT. The whole variable domain, remainder taken from reference TRBV7-8 and TRBJ1-3, is GAGVSQSPRYKVAKRGQDVALRCDPISGHVSLFWYQQALGQGPEFLTYFQNEAQLDKSGLPSDRFFAERPEGSVSTLKIQRTQQEDSAVYLCASSLWRTGDPGNTIYFGEGSWLTVV.

The chain couples TRBV28 to TRBJ2-7; D may be TRBD1 (6 bases). This CDR3 comprises 15 residues. The germline gives CDR1 MDHEN, CDR2 SYDVKM. V lost 6 bases to trimming and J lost 2 bases, with 17 bases between them. CDR3: CASRDRQLITYEQYF. The CDR3 DNA is TGTGCCAGCAGGGACAGACAATTAATCACCTACGAGCAGTACTTC.

In nucleotides, the CDR3 is TGTGCCAGCAGTCCAACCTCAAAGGGTGATACGCAGTATTTT. Translation: CASSPTSKGDTQYF. V usage is TRBV6-5 and J usage is TRBJ2-3; D remains unclear. The CDR3 consists of 14 residues. Trimming removed 5 bases at V and 6 bases at J, with 15 bases between. From germline, CDR1 is MNHEY and CDR2 SVGAGI.

This clonotype was seen repeatedly, ten times or more. The CDR3 sequence: CSARDVGGRDYEQYF. DNA for the CDR3: TGCAGTGCTAGAGATGTGGGCGGGAGGGACTACGAGCAGTACTTC. J is TRBJ2-7 and V is TRBV20-1; 9 bases agree with TRBD2. After removal of 0 bases from V and 3 bases from J, the junction contained 6 bases not matched to a gene. The CDR3 is 15 amino acids. CDR1 is DFQATT and CDR2 is SNEGSKA in the germline V gene (reference sequence).

The V call is TRBV4-1, the J call TRBJ2-7, with D uncertain. The germline CDR1 and CDR2 sequences are MGHRA and YSYEKL. The CDR3 loop spans 15 amino acids. V gave up 1 base and J gave up 3 bases, with 13 bases separating them. The CDR3 is CASSQGTGPVYEQYF. The CDR3 bases are TGCGCCAGCAGCCAAGGTACGGGCCCCGTCTACGAGCAGTACTTC.

The chain is built from TRBV6-2 or TRBV6-3 and TRBJ2-1; perhaps TRBD1 as D (6 bases). CDR1 and CDR2 (germline): MNHEY, SVGEGT. This CDR3 contains 15 residues. Trimming cost V 2 bases and J 4 bases, with 12 bases left between them. The CDR3 region has the DNA TGTGCCAGCAGTTACGGGCAGGGGAATTACAATGAGCAGTTCTTC. Its protein product is CASSYGQGNYNEQFF.

This clonotype was seen only a few times. The chain is built from TRBV4-1 and TRBJ1-4; D gene uncertain. The germline V gene encodes CDR1 MGHRA and CDR2 YSYEKL. The V end lost 2 bases, the J end lost 8 bases, and 9 bases lay between the germline ends. The CDR3 extends over 13 amino acids. The chain's CDR3 is CASSQFYLEKLFF. CDR3 bases: TGCGCCAGCAGCCAATTTTACCTAGAAAAACTGTTTTTT.

This clonotype was counted many times. The chain links TRBV7-2 to TRBJ2-7, with TRBD1 matching 9 bases. After removal of 6 bases from V and 5 bases from J, the junction contained 8 bases not matched to a gene. Germline lookup yields CDR1 SGHTA and CDR2 FQGNSA. The CDR3 contains 14 residues. The CDR3 loop is CASSLPGQGNEQYF. In DNA form, the CDR3 reads TGTGCCAGCAGTCTACCGGGACAGGGTAACGAGCAGTACTTC.

This clonotype was seen a handful of times. V and J are TRBV20-1 and TRBJ1-6; 7 bases fit TRBD1. The CDR3 loop spans 14 amino acids. The germline V gene encodes CDR1 DFQATT and CDR2 SNEGSKA (reference sequence). V trimming: 5 bases; J trimming: 5 bases; junction bases outside the gene matches: 6. CDR3 loop: CSAAWTGDNSPLHF. DNA of the CDR3: TGCAGTGCTGCCTGGACAGGTGATAATTCACCCCTCCACTTT.

The chain employs TRBV12-3 or TRBV12-4 and TRBJ1-4, with D tentatively TRBD1 (5 bases). This CDR3 spans 14 amino acids. V was cut by 4 bases and J by 8 bases, with 14 bases left in between. CDR3 region: CASSSGEKGEKLFF. CDR3 DNA: TGTGCCAGCAGTTCCGGGGAGAAGGGGGAAAAACTGTTTTTT.

V usage is TRBV28 and J usage is TRBJ2-2; TRBD2 agrees at 13 bases. The CDR3 has 17 amino acids. Germline V gene sequence: CDR1 MDHEN, CDR2 SYDVKM. The V and J ends lost 3 bases and 5 bases, in that order; junction bases with no gene match: 6. In DNA, the CDR3 is TGTGCCAGCAGTTTTCAGGGACTAGCGGGGAAAACCGGGGAGCTGTTTTTT. This encodes CASSFQGLAGKTGELFF.

This clonotype was counted a few times. CDR3: CSARDGAAPLHF. The CDR3 coding sequence is TGCAGTGCTAGAGACGGCGCGGCCCCCCTCCACTTT. The chain is built from TRBV20-1 and TRBJ1-6; D is uncertain. The V end lost 0 bases, the J end lost 13 bases, and 10 bases lay between the germline ends. Looked up from germline, CDR1 is DFQATT and CDR2 is SNEGSKA (reference sequence). The CDR3 has 12 residues.